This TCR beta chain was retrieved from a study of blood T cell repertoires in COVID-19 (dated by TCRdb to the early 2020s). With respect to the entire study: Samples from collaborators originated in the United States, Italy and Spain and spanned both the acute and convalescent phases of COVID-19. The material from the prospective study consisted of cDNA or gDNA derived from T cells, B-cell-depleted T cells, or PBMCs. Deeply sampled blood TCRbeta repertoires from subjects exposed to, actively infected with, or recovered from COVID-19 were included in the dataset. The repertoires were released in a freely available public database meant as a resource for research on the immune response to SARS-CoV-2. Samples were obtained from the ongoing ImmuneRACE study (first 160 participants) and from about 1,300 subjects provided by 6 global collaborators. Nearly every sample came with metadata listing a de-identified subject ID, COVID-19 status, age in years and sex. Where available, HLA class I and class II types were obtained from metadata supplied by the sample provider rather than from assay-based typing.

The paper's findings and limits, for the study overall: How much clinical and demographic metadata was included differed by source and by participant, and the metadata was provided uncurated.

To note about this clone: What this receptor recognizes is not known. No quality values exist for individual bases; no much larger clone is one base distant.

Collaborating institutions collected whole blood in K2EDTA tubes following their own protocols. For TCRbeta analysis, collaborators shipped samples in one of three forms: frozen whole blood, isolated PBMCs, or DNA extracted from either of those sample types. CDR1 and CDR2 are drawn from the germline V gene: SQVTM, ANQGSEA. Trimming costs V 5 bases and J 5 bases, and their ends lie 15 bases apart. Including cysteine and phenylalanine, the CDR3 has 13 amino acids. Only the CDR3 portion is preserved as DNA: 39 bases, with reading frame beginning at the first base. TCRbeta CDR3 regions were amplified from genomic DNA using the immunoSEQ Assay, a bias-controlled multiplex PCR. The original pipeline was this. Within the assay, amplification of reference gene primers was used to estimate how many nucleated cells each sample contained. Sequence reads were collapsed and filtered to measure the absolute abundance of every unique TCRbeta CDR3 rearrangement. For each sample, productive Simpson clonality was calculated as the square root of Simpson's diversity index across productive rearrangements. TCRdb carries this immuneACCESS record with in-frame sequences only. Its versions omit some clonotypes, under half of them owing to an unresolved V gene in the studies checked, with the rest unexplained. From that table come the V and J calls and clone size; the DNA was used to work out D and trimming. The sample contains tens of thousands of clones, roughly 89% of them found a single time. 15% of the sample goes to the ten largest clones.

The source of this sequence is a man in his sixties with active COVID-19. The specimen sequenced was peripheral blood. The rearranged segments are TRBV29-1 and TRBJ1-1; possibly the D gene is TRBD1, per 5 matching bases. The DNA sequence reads TGCAGCGTTACAAGGGGCGTTAGGACTGAAGCTTTCTTT. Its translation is CSVTRGVRTEAFF.